This record looks at one TCR beta chain sequence and its context. The data were obtained in a study of blood T cell repertoires in COVID-19. The V gene lost 7 bases and the J gene lost 2 bases, with 18 bases spanning the gap. Germline assignment: CDR1 SNHLY and CDR2 FYNNEI. The CDR3 runs 16 residues. Sequencing was performed with immunoSEQ multiplex PCR; in TCRdb, only in-frame clones are kept and a portion is missing. The sample includes roughly 200,000 clones, about 87% of them seen just once. The receptor's source is a man aged 55-75 years who had recovered from COVID-19. The chain couples TRBV2 to TRBJ1-5, with unresolved D. Material: peripheral blood. The CDR3 DNA sequence: TGTGCCAGCACCACGGTGCGGGGTTTGGGCAATCAGCCCCAGCATTTT. Its translation is CASTTVRGLGNQPQHF. The full variable domain, its missing parts supplied by reference TRBV2 and TRBJ1-5, is EPEVTQTPSHQVTQMGQEVILRCVPISNHLYFYWYRQILGQKVEFLVSFYNNEISEKSEIFDDQFSVERPDGSNFTLKIRSTKLEDSAMYFCASTTVRGLGNQPQHFGDGTRLSIL.